This TCR beta chain was recorded in a study of cytomegalovirus exposure and HLA in healthy donors. General observations from the study: Specificity of a few CMV-associated chains for CMV antigens was verified in vitro.

Comment on this clone: Its target is not known.

TCRdb's table, derived via immunoSEQ multiplex PCR, lists solely in-frame clones and lacks some. Found here are approximately 170,000 clones, about 90% of them singletons; the top ten hold about 2.9%. This CDR3 comprises 17 residues. J was trimmed by 2 bases and V by 8 bases; bases with no gene match: 11. The V gene's germline CDR1 is ENHRY and CDR2 SYGVKD. The sample was PBMCs. This receptor was identified in a woman aged 18-30 years in good health and CMV-seropositive. The chain is built from TRBV10-3 and TRBJ2-6, with 8 bases that match TRBD1. The CDR3 protein is CAIGAPGGLTGANVLTF. The CDR3 nucleotides are TGTGCCATCGGGGCTCCAGGGGGCCTGACTGGGGCCAACGTCCTGACTTTC.